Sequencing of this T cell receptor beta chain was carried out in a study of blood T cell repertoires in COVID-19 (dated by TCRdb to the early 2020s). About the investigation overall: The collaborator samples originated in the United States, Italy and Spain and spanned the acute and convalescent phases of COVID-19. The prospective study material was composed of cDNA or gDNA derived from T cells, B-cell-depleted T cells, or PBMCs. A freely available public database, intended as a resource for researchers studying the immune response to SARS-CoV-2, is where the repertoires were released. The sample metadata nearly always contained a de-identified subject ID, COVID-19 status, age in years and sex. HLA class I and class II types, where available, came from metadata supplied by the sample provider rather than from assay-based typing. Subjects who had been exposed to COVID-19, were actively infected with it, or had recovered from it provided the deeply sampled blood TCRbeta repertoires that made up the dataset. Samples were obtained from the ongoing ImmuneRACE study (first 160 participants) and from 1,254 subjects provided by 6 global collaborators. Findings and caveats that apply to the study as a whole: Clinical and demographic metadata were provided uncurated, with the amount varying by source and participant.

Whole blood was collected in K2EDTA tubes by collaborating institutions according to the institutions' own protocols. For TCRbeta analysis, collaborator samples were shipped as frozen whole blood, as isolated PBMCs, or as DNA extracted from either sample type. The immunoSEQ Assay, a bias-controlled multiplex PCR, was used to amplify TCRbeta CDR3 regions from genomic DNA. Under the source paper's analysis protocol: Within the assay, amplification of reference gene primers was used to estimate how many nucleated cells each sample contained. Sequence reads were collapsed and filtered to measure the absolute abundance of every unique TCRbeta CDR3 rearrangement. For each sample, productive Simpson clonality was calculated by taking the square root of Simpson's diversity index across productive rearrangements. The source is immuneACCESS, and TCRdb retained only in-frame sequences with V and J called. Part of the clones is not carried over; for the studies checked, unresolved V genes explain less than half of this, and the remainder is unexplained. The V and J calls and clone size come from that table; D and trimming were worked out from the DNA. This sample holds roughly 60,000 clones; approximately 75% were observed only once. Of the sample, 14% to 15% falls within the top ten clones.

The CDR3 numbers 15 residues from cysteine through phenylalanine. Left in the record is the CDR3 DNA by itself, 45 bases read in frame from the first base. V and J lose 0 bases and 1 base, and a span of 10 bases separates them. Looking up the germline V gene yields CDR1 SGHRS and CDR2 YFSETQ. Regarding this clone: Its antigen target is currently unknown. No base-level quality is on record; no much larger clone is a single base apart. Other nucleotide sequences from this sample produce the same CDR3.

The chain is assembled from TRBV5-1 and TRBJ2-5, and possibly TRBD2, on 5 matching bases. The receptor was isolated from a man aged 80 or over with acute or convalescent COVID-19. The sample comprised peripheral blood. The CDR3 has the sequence CASSLGGIPQETQYF. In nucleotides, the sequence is TGCGCCAGCAGCTTGGGAGGGATCCCCCAAGAGACCCAGTACTTC.